This T cell receptor (beta chain) was found in a study of T cells expressing NK-cell markers. TCRdb re-called the 5' RACE reads; one entry per CDR3 protein, DNA not given. The data show some 460,000 distinct CDR3 sequences, and the top ten clones hold 1.4%. Overall study results and limits: Among a few donors, these clonotypes also ranked first in the CD3+CD56-NKG2C+ fraction. HCMV specificity of the expanded NKG2C+ T cell clones was not established.

Of note for this clonotype: Its antigen is undetermined.

CDR3 length: 15 residues. Germline V gives CDR1 SNHLY, CDR2 FYNNEI. Sequenced material: blood T cells: a sorted CD56 or NKG2C T cell subset, CD4+ or CD8+ T cells, or bulk PBMC T cells (not recorded which). The V gene is TRBV2, the J gene TRBJ1-1; absent DNA, TCRdb's TRBD1 call cannot be checked. The sequence came from a woman between 50 and 59 years old in good health. CDR3 sequence: CASITGSLENTEAFF.